One sample yielded the 28 T cell receptor beta chains listed below, sequenced in a study of blood T cell repertoires in COVID-19. Only in-frame clones appear in the TCRdb table, and some are missing; sequencing was by immunoSEQ multiplex PCR. The sample has about 87,000 clones; over 75% are singletons. Sample: peripheral blood. The receptor source for this set is a woman between 70 and 85 years old with acute or convalescent COVID-19.

The gene calls are TRBV5-1 and TRBJ2-2, with 7 bases that match TRBD2. CDR3 length: 14 amino acids. V was clipped by 6 bases and J by 5 bases; unmatched bases: 7. Germline assignment: CDR1 SGHRS and CDR2 YFSETQ. CDR3 in DNA: TGCGCCAGCACCGAGACCGGGGGGACCGGGGAGCTGTTTTTT. Amino acid sequence: CASTETGGTGELFF.

The CDR3 loop reads CASREQRDNYGYTF. The CDR3 DNA reads TGTGCCAGCAGGGAACAACGGGATAACTATGGCTACACCTTC. This chain uses TRBV28 with TRBJ1-2, with no clear D. The CDR3 is 14 residues long. CDR1 is MDHEN and CDR2 is SYDVKM in the germline V gene. With 6 bases removed from V and 1 base from J, the gap between germline ends came to 12 bases.

J is TRBJ1-2 and V is TRBV24-1, with 11 positions matching TRBD1. The CDR3 is made up of 14 amino acids. Germline V lookup: CDR1 KGHDR, CDR2 SFDVKD. The V and J ends lost 4 bases and 8 bases, in that order; junction bases with no gene match: 5. In DNA form, the CDR3 reads TGTGCCACCAGTGAACGGGGGACAGGGGGAGGCTACACCTTC. It is translated as CATSERGTGGGYTF.

The chain carries TRBV15 and TRBJ2-6; D uncertain. This CDR3 comprises 14 residues. The V gene's germline CDR1 is LNHNV and CDR2 YYDKDF (reference sequence). The germline V and J ends were trimmed by 5 bases and 0 bases, with 5 bases remaining between them. In nucleotides, the CDR3 is TGTGCCACCAGCGACTCCTCTGGGGCCAACGTCCTGACTTTC. Its protein product is CATSDSSGANVLTF. The full variable domain, its missing parts supplied by reference TRBV15 and TRBJ2-6, is DAMVIQNPRYQVTQFGKPVTLSCSQTLNHNVMYWYQQKSSQAPKLLFHYYDKDFNNEADTPDNFQSRRPNTSFCFLDIRSPGLGDTAMYLCATSDSSGANVLTFGAGSRLTVL.

The chain employs TRBV20-1 and TRBJ2-7, with D unresolved. The V gene's germline CDR1 is DFQATT and CDR2 SNEGSKA (reference sequence). The CDR3 totals 12 residues. The ends were cut back, 3 bases at V and 3 bases at J, with 9 bases in the middle. The chain's CDR3 is CSASPPVYEQYF. The CDR3 DNA sequence: TGCAGTGCTAGTCCTCCGGTCTACGAGCAGTACTTC.

This clone was observed a handful of times. The V and J genes are TRBV3-1 (or the pseudogene TRBV3-2) and TRBJ1-1; 11 bases agree with TRBD1. CDR3 length: 14 residues. Trimming cost V 4 bases and J 4 bases; bases outside gene matches: 2. CDR1 is LGHDT, CDR2 YNNKEL, per germline (reference sequence). The chain's CDR3 is CASSPGTGGTEAFF. The CDR3 DNA reads as TGTGCCAGCAGCCCGGGGACAGGGGGCACTGAAGCTTTCTTT.

V usage is TRBV7-3 and J usage is TRBJ2-1; 11 positions agree with TRBD2. The V and J ends lost 4 bases and 6 bases, in that order; junction bases with no gene match: 5. The CDR3 is 15 residues long. Germline assignment: CDR1 SGHTA and CDR2 FQGTGA. CDR3: CASSSYSGGANEQFF. CDR3 nucleotides: TGTGCCAGCAGCTCCTATAGCGGGGGGGCCAATGAGCAGTTCTTC.

The genes are TRBV6-5 and TRBJ2-1, with 11 bases identical to TRBD1. The germline V gene has CDR1 MNHEY and CDR2 SVGAGI. The CDR3 runs 13 residues. V lost 6 bases to trimming and J lost 6 bases; unmatched junction nucleotides: 1. CDR3 DNA: TGTGCCAGCAGGGGGACAGGGGGCAATGAGCAGTTCTTC. The encoded protein is CASRGTGGNEQFF.

The V gene is TRBV7-3, the J gene TRBJ2-7, with TRBD2 matching 8 bases. Germline CDR1 reads SGHTA; CDR2 reads FQGTGA. This CDR3 has 14 residues. The ends lost 3 bases at V and 7 bases at J; junction bases unmatched: 8. CDR3 loop: CASSLSHGGVEQYF. Written as DNA, the CDR3 is TGTGCCAGCAGCTTGTCACACGGGGGGGTAGAGCAGTACTTC.

The genes are TRBV28 and TRBJ1-5; the match to TRBD1 covers 7 bases. Germline values: CDR1 MDHEN, CDR2 SYDVKM. The CDR3 covers 16 residues. With V trimmed by 6 bases and J by 6 bases, 14 bases remained unmatched. CDR3 nucleotide sequence: TGTGCCAGCAGCTTCCGTCAAAGGGGGCTTTTTCAGCCCCAGCATTTT. This translates into CASSFRQRGLFQPQHF.

The V call is TRBV9, the J call TRBJ2-5; 7 bases match TRBD1. Per the germline V gene, CDR1 is SGDLS and CDR2 is YYNGEE. The CDR3 length is 13 residues. Trimming took 4 bases from V and 2 from J; bases not matched to a gene: 2. CDR3 loop: CASSLGQQETQYF. The CDR3 nucleotides read TGTGCCAGCAGCCTGGGACAGCAAGAGACCCAGTACTTC.

This clone occurred a few times. The chain recombines TRBV27 with TRBJ1-1; tentatively, D is TRBD1 (5 bases). V gave up 2 bases and J gave up 3 bases, with 7 bases separating them. The CDR3 has 13 amino acids. The germline V gene encodes CDR1 MNHEY and CDR2 SMNVEV (reference sequence). This CDR3 reads CASSLNRHTEAFF. CDR3 nucleotides: TGTGCCAGCAGTTTAAACAGGCACACTGAAGCTTTCTTT.

The chain combines TRBV5-1 with TRBJ1-5; D is possibly TRBD1 (6 bases). Trimming took off 2 bases at V and 0 bases at J, with 15 bases between the two ends. This CDR3 has 17 residues. Germline V lookup: CDR1 SGHRS, CDR2 YFSETQ. CDR3 sequence reads: CASSFAPQGYSNQPQHF. The CDR3 DNA reads as TGCGCCAGCAGCTTTGCTCCACAGGGCTATAGCAATCAGCCCCAGCATTTT.

J is TRBJ2-1 and V is TRBV9; TRBD1 is a possible D gene (5 bases). The CDR3 is 18 residues long. The germline V gene has CDR1 SGDLS and CDR2 YYNGEE. Trimming stripped 0 bases from V and 3 bases from J, with 19 bases between. CDR3 in DNA: TGTGCCAGCAGCGTAGGACCCCAGGGTGGGGTTGGCTACAATGAGCAGTTCTTC. Protein product: CASSVGPQGGVGYNEQFF. Filled out from reference TRBV9 and TRBJ2-1, the complete variable domain reads DSGVTQTPKHLITATGQRVTLRCSPRSGDLSVYWYQQSLDQGLQFLIQYYNGEERAKGNILERFSAQQFPDLHSELNLSSLELGDSALYFCASSVGPQGGVGYNEQFFGPGTRLTVL.

The chain couples TRBV6-5 to TRBJ2-5; 7 bases are shared with TRBD1. Germline CDR1 and CDR2: MNHEY and SVGAGI. V shed 5 bases, J shed 4 bases, and the junction held 4 bases outside the gene matches. This CDR3 comprises 13 residues. This chain's CDR3 is CASSKTGSETQYF. The CDR3, as DNA: TGTGCCAGCAGTAAGACAGGGTCAGAGACCCAGTACTTC.

The chain is built from TRBV28 and TRBJ2-1, with 7 nucleotides matching TRBD2. With V trimmed by 8 bases and J by 3 bases, 4 bases remained unmatched. Germline values: CDR1 MDHEN, CDR2 SYDVKM. CDR3 length equals 13 residues. The CDR3 here is CASGGGNYNEQFF. The DNA for the CDR3 is TGTGCCAGCGGCGGGGGTAACTACAATGAGCAGTTCTTC.

V usage is TRBV18 and J usage is TRBJ1-2, with D possibly TRBD1 on 6 matching bases. V lost 4 bases to trimming and J lost 0 bases, with 15 bases between them. The CDR3 spans 16 residues. The germline V gene has CDR1 KGHSH and CDR2 LQKENI. CDR3 sequence: CASSLMQGPTNYGYTF. CDR3 bases: TGTGCCAGCTCACTGATGCAGGGGCCGACTAACTATGGCTACACCTTC. The full variable domain, its missing parts supplied by reference TRBV18 and TRBJ1-2, is NAGVMQNPRHLVRRRGQEARLRCSPMKGHSHVYWYRQLPEEGLKFMVYLQKENIIDESGMPKERFSAEFPKEGPSILRIQQVVRGDSAAYFCASSLMQGPTNYGYTFGSGTRLTVV.

This clone turned up a few times. The genes are TRBV29-1 and TRBJ1-6; TRBD1 matches 9 bases. The junction had 4 bases not matched to a gene; V was cut back by 5 bases and J by 8 bases. This CDR3 contains 13 residues. Per the germline V gene, CDR1 is SQVTM and CDR2 is ANQGSEA. The CDR3 DNA follows: TGCAGCGTTAACCGGGACAGGGATTCACCCCTCCACTTT. Translated, it gives CSVNRDRDSPLHF. Combining the CDR3 with reference TRBV29-1 and TRBJ1-6 gives the whole variable domain SAVISQKPSRDICQRGTSLTIQCQVDSQVTMMFWYRQQPGQSLTLIATANQGSEATYESGFVIDKFPISRPNLTFSTLTVSNMSPEDSSIYLCSVNRDRDSPLHFGNGTRLTVT.

The CDR3 spells CASSSSPGLNYNEQFF. CDR3 DNA: TGTGCCAGCAGCTCAAGTCCGGGACTGAACTACAATGAGCAGTTCTTC. The chain uses TRBV7-3 and TRBJ2-1, with D tentatively TRBD2 (6 bases). CDR1 and CDR2 (germline): SGHTA, FQGTGA. The CDR3 length is 16 residues. The ends were cut back, 4 bases at V and 3 bases at J, with 16 bases in the middle.

This sequence joins TRBV7-9 and TRBJ2-5; 8 positions agree with TRBD1. Losses at the gene ends were 4 bases for V and 3 bases for J; bases not matched to a gene: 1. Germline loops: CDR1 SEHNR, CDR2 FQNEAQ (reference sequence). CDR3 size: 13 residues. CDR3 DNA sequence: TGTGCCAGCAGCTGGACAGGGAAAGAGACCCAGTACTTC. This encodes CASSWTGKETQYF.

The table lists this clone with a count of one. The chain combines TRBV11-3 with TRBJ2-1; maybe TRBD1 (6 bases). In germline, CDR1 is SGHNT, CDR2 YENEEA. The CDR3 length is 15 residues. V lost 5 bases and J lost 4, with 15 bases in between. The CDR3 region is CASSVDSQGYNEQFF. The CDR3 coding sequence is TGTGCCAGCAGCGTTGACAGCCAGGGGTACAATGAGCAGTTCTTC.

The V gene is TRBV3-1 (or the pseudogene TRBV3-2), the J gene TRBJ1-1, with 7 bases aligning to TRBD1. V lost 11 bases and J lost 0; bases outside the gene matches: 9. The length of the CDR3 is 14 residues. Germline-derived CDR1 and CDR2 are LGHDT and YNNKEL (reference sequence). CDR3 nucleotides: TGTGCCGCAAGGGACAGCCCATTGAACACTGAAGCTTTCTTT. This encodes CAARDSPLNTEAFF.

The chain combines TRBV25-1 with TRBJ1-1; 8 bases line up with TRBD1. CDR1 is MGHDK, CDR2 SYGVNS, per germline. With 4 bases clipped from V and 4 bases from J, the junction kept 8 bases outside the gene matches. The CDR3 length is 15 residues. CDR3 sequence: CASSAPETGGTEAFF. CDR3 DNA: TGTGCCAGCAGTGCGCCAGAAACAGGGGGCACTGAAGCTTTCTTT.

The rearrangement links TRBV5-1 to TRBJ1-1, with D possibly TRBD1 on 5 matching bases. Trimming pared 7 bases from V and 1 base from J, leaving 11 bases between. Germline CDR1 reads SGHRS; CDR2 reads YFSETQ. This CDR3 has 13 residues. The CDR3 protein is CASRPGQNTEAFF. CDR3 DNA: TGCGCCAGCCGGCCTGGACAGAACACTGAAGCTTTCTTT.

This chain uses TRBV28 with TRBJ1-5; D is ambiguous. The V end was cut by 5 bases, the J end by 5 bases, with 7 bases between. The CDR3 loop spans 12 amino acids. Germline V lookup: CDR1 MDHEN, CDR2 SYDVKM. CDR3 in amino acids: CASSLEDQPQHF. CDR3 coding DNA: TGTGCCAGCAGTCTCGAGGATCAGCCCCAGCATTTT.

The chain employs TRBV11-3 and TRBJ2-3; 7 bases fit TRBD1. This CDR3 is built from 13 residues. V lost 5 bases and J lost 1; bases outside the gene matches: 0. Germline V gene sequence: CDR1 SGHNT, CDR2 YENEEA. The CDR3 is CASSRGRTDTQYF. In DNA, the CDR3 is TGTGCCAGCAGCAGGGGGCGCACAGATACGCAGTATTTT.

The chain carries TRBV28 and TRBJ2-5; D might be TRBD1 (5 bases). The CDR3 spans 15 residues. Trimming stripped 3 bases from V and 2 bases from J, with 13 bases between. Germline V gene data show CDR1 as MDHEN and CDR2 as SYDVKM. This chain's CDR3 is CASSFRQNKQETQYF. Here the CDR3 DNA reads TGTGCCAGCAGTTTTAGACAGAATAAGCAAGAGACCCAGTACTTC.

This rearrangement joins TRBV4-1 to TRBJ1-5; D possibly corresponds to TRBD1 (6 bases). This CDR3 comprises 15 residues. Trimming shortened V by 6 bases and J by 6 bases, and 18 bases separated the two germline ends. CDR1 is MGHRA and CDR2 is YSYEKL in the germline V gene. CDR3 DNA: TGCGCCAGCAGTCCCAATAGGGGGGGAAGTCAGCCCCAGCATTTT. Amino acids: CASSPNRGGSQPQHF.